The next 22 T cell receptor beta chains were all read from a single sample in a study of blood T cell repertoires in COVID-19. Using immunoSEQ multiplex PCR, the repertoire was profiled, and TCRdb retains in-frame clones only, with some absent. The sample contains 130,000 to 150,000 clones, about 83% of which appear only once. The source material was PBMCs or T cells enriched from blood (not recorded which). The receptors shown here come from a woman aged 50 to 60 who had been exposed to COVID-19.

V usage is TRBV9 and J usage is TRBJ2-3; TRBD2 matches 7 bases. CDR1 SGDLS and CDR2 YYNGEE come from the germline V gene. The ends lost 2 bases at V and 0 bases at J; junction bases unmatched: 9. The CDR3 has 17 amino acids. The CDR3 here is CASSVSALAASTDTQYF. CDR3 DNA sequence: TGTGCCAGCAGCGTCTCTGCGCTAGCGGCCAGCACAGATACGCAGTATTTT.

The chain combines TRBV3-1 (or the pseudogene TRBV3-2) with TRBJ1-3; no clear D gene. The CDR3 is made up of 18 amino acids. Deletions cut 2 bases from V and 0 bases from J, with 17 bases between. Germline assignment: CDR1 LGHDT and CDR2 YNNKEL (reference sequence). The CDR3 DNA is TGTGCCAGCAGCCAAATAGCCCACGGGTCCGTCTCTGGAAACACCATATATTTT. It yields the protein CASSQIAHGSVSGNTIYF.

The gene calls are TRBV9 and TRBJ2-7, with D possibly matching TRBD2 (5 bases). Germline V gene lookup returns CDR1 SGDLS and CDR2 YYNGEE. The germline V and J ends were trimmed by 4 bases and 2 bases, with 13 bases remaining between them. This CDR3 is 14 amino acids long. CDR3 residues: CASSRDALTYEQYF. The CDR3 nucleotides are TGTGCCAGCAGCCGGGATGCCCTGACCTACGAGCAGTACTTC.

This clone was detected only once. The chain is built from TRBV6-1 and TRBJ2-3; D possibly corresponds to TRBD2 (5 bases). Germline CDR1 is MNHNS and CDR2 is SASEGT. The CDR3 has 15 amino acids. Deletions cut 0 bases from V and 2 bases from J, with 9 bases between. CDR3 coding DNA: TGTGCCAGCAGTGAAGCGCGGGTGATCACAGATACGCAGTATTTT. Encoded protein: CASSEARVITDTQYF.

The V call is TRBV5-1, the J call TRBJ2-7, with D tentatively TRBD1 (6 bases). Between the trimmed V and J ends, which lost 7 bases and 6 bases, there was a span of 17 bases. Germline V CDR1 and CDR2: SGHRS, YFSETQ. The CDR3 length is 13 residues. CDR3 bases: TGCGCCAGCTCCCCACAGGGAGAGGGCGAGCAGTACTTC. This gives the protein CASSPQGEGEQYF.

The chain employs TRBV10-1 and TRBJ2-7; D remains ambiguous. The V and J ends lost 0 bases and 9 bases respectively, with 12 bases between them. The CDR3 extends over 13 amino acids. Per germline, CDR1 WNHNN and CDR2 SYGVQD (reference sequence). The CDR3 sequence: CASSESSSAGQYF. CDR3 nucleotide sequence: TGCGCCAGCAGTGAGTCAAGTTCGGCAGGGCAGTACTTC.

The chain carries TRBV5-6 and TRBJ1-2; a weak D match, TRBD1 (6 bases). Deletions cut 0 bases from V and 6 bases from J, with 6 bases between. CDR3 length equals 12 residues. CDR1 and CDR2 (germline): SGHDT, YYEEEE. CDR3 protein: CASSLDRDGYTF. CDR3 bases: TGTGCCAGCAGCTTGGACAGGGATGGCTACACCTTC.

This CDR3 is CASSIGRTGSNEKLFF. The CDR3 nucleotides read TGTGCCAGTAGTATAGGACGGACAGGGTCTAATGAAAAACTGTTTTTT. The chain links TRBV19 to TRBJ1-4; 8 bases match TRBD1. This CDR3 region has 16 residues. CDR1 is LNHDA, CDR2 SQIVND, per germline (reference sequence). V trimming: 1 base; J trimming: 3 bases; junction bases outside the gene matches: 4.

This clone was seen once. The chain links TRBV5-8 to TRBJ1-2; unclear D gene. This CDR3 has 14 amino acids. With 0 bases removed from V and 8 bases from J, the gap between germline ends came to 14 bases. Germline CDR1 reads SGHTS; CDR2 reads YDEGEE. The CDR3 is CASSLVQRRDGYTF. CDR3 nucleotides: TGTGCCAGCAGCTTGGTTCAGCGACGTGACGGCTACACCTTC.

The chain has TRBV11-2 and TRBJ1-2, with TRBD1 matching 12 bases. Germline-derived CDR1 and CDR2 are SGHAT and FQNNGV. V shed 1 base and J 0 bases; nucleotides not matched to a gene: 3. The CDR3 totals 17 residues. CDR3 in DNA: TGTGCCAGCAGCTTAGCGGGACAGGGGGCGGCTAACTATGGCTACACCTTC. Protein: CASSLAGQGAANYGYTF.

The chain has TRBV7-9 and TRBJ1-2, with a possible D match to TRBD1 (6 bases). Trimming left V 3 bases short and J 4 bases short, with 15 bases between. Per germline, CDR1 SEHNR and CDR2 FQNEAQ (reference sequence). This CDR3 has 15 residues. CDR3 loop: CASSLGAPGVYGYTF. The CDR3 DNA follows: TGTGCCAGCAGCTTGGGGGCCCCCGGAGTCTATGGCTACACCTTC.

CDR3 residues: CASSLRTTGTQLSGNTIYF. The CDR3 DNA reads TGTGCCAGCAGCTTACGTACGACAGGGACACAACTCTCTGGAAACACCATATATTTT. The chain combines TRBV11-2 with TRBJ1-3, with 7 bases lining up with TRBD1. The ends lost 2 bases at V and 0 bases at J; junction bases unmatched: 13. CDR1 is SGHAT and CDR2 is FQNNGV in the germline V gene. The CDR3 covers 19 residues.

The chain couples TRBV10-3 to TRBJ1-1; 8 nucleotides line up with TRBD1. With 3 bases clipped from V and 2 bases from J, the junction kept 5 bases outside the gene matches. The CDR3 consists of 15 residues. Germline CDR1 is ENHRY and CDR2 is SYGVKD. The CDR3 DNA sequence: TGTGCCATCAGTGATTATCAGGGGGCAAACACTGAAGCTTTCTTT. As protein: CAISDYQGANTEAFF.

V and J are TRBV7-9 and TRBJ1-1; D is undetermined. V gave up 5 bases and J gave up 0 bases, with 22 bases separating them. Germline lookup yields CDR1 SEHNR and CDR2 FQNEAQ (reference sequence). This CDR3 region has 18 residues. The CDR3 reads CASSRSVQRITMNTEAFF. DNA for the CDR3: TGTGCCAGCAGCAGAAGTGTACAAAGGATAACTATGAACACTGAAGCTTTCTTT.

The table lists this clone with a few counts. The J gene is TRBJ1-1, the V gene TRBV19, with 8 bases identical to TRBD1. The ends lost 3 bases at V and 6 bases at J; junction bases unmatched: 9. This CDR3 comprises 15 residues. CDR1 LNHDA and CDR2 SQIVND come from the germline V gene (reference sequence). This chain's CDR3 is CASSISQGARAEAFF. The CDR3 DNA follows: TGTGCCAGTAGTATTTCGCAGGGGGCGCGCGCTGAAGCTTTCTTT. The full variable domain, its missing parts supplied by reference TRBV19 and TRBJ1-1, is DGGITQSPKYLFRKEGQNVTLSCEQNLNHDAMYWYRQDPGQGLRLIYYSQIVNDFQKGDIAEGYSVSREKKESFPLTVTSAQKNPTAFYLCASSISQGARAEAFFGQGTRLTVV.

The rearrangement joins TRBV7-9 to TRBJ1-3; D call uncertain. V was clipped by 2 bases and J by 8 bases, with 10 bases between them. This CDR3 is built from 13 residues. The germline V gene has CDR1 SEHNR and CDR2 FQNEAQ (reference sequence). CDR3 amino acids: CASSLIDSYTIYF. The DNA of the CDR3 is TGTGCCAGCAGCTTAATCGACTCCTACACCATATATTTT.

The chain has TRBV3-1 (or the pseudogene TRBV3-2) and TRBJ1-5; weak D call: TRBD1 (5 bases). V lost 0 bases and J lost 1, with 13 bases in between. The CDR3 is 17 residues long. Germline V gene data show CDR1 as LGHDT and CDR2 as YNNKEL (reference sequence). The DNA for the CDR3 is TGTGCCAGCAGCCAAGAGCGTCTGGGGGGGAGCAATCAGCCCCAGCATTTT. It translates to CASSQERLGGSNQPQHF.

The table lists this clone with a few counts. The chain links TRBV25-1 to TRBJ1-1, with TRBD1 matching 9 bases. The CDR3 sequence is 15 residues long. Trimming removed 3 bases from V and 1 base from J; junction bases left unmatched: 3. Germline values: CDR1 MGHDK, CDR2 SYGVNS. CDR3 bases: TGTGCCAGCAGTGATGCGGGACAGGGGAACACTGAAGCTTTCTTT. This encodes CASSDAGQGNTEAFF.

The rearrangement joins TRBV2 to TRBJ2-2; D ambiguous. The CDR3 spans 13 residues. Germline CDR1 and CDR2: SNHLY and FYNNEI. V lost 1 base and J lost 4, with 4 bases in between. In DNA form, the CDR3 reads TGTGCCAGCAGTGAAGTCGTCACCGGGGAGCTGTTTTTT. It is translated as CASSEVVTGELFF.

The V gene is TRBV19, the J gene TRBJ1-6; 8 bases fit TRBD1. The CDR3 is 13 amino acids. V trimming: 5 bases; J trimming: 9 bases; junction bases outside the gene matches: 3. Germline CDR1 reads LNHDA; CDR2 reads SQIVND (reference sequence). Here the CDR3 DNA reads TGTGCCAGTAGTGCGGACAGGGCTTCACCCCTCCACTTT. Its translation is CASSADRASPLHF.

In DNA, the CDR3 is TGTGCCAGCAGCTCCAACCAGGGGGGCTATGGCTACACCTTC. This translates into CASSSNQGGYGYTF. The rearrangement uses TRBV7-8 and TRBJ1-2; 7 nucleotides line up with TRBD1. The germline V gene encodes CDR1 SGHVS and CDR2 FQNEAQ. The junction had 6 bases not matched to a gene; V was cut back by 4 bases and J by 4 bases. The CDR3 is made up of 14 amino acids. The whole variable domain, remainder taken from reference TRBV7-8 and TRBJ1-2, is GAGVSQSPRYKVAKRGQDVALRCDPISGHVSLFWYQQALGQGPEFLTYFQNEAQLDKSGLPSDRFFAERPEGSVSTLKIQRTQQEDSAVYLCASSSNQGGYGYTFGSGTRLTVV.

V is TRBV5-8 and J is TRBJ2-1; 7 bases are a match to TRBD1. Germline values: CDR1 SGHTS, CDR2 YDEGEE. CDR3 length: 12 amino acids. V lost 2 bases to trimming and J lost 8 bases; unmatched junction nucleotides: 1. The CDR3 region has the DNA TGTGCCAGCAGCTTCGACAGGGATGAGCAGTTCTTC. It codes for CASSFDRDEQFF.